What follows describes a single TCR beta chain. The read stops 3 residues short of the end of the CDR3; the missing end is completed from the germline J gene. This entry comes from a study of Tregs in tolerant kidney transplant recipients. Using immunoSEQ multiplex PCR, the repertoire was profiled, and TCRdb retains in-frame clones only, with some absent. In total, the table holds 50,000 to 65,000 clones. V was cut by 3 bases and J by 7 bases, with 12 bases left in between. There are 13 residues in the CDR3. The germline gives CDR1 LNHDA, CDR2 SQIVND (reference sequence). The clonotype was recovered from a human donor who received a combined kidney and bone marrow transplant. Material: CD4+ T cells from blood, obtained before the transplant. V gene TRBV19 combines with J gene TRBJ1-2, with D possibly TRBD1 on 6 matching bases. This chain's CDR3 is CASSMYRETGYTF. The DNA read from the CDR3 is TGTGCCAGTAGTATGTACAGGGAGACTGGC.